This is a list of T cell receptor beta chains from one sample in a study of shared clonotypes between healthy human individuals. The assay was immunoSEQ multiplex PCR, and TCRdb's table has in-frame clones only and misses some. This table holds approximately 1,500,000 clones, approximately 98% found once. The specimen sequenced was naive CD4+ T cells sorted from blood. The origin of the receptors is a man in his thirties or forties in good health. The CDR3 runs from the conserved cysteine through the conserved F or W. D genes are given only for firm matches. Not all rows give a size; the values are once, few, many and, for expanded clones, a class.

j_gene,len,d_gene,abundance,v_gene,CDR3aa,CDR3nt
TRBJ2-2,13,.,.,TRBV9,CASRGSSTGELFF,TGTGCCAGCAGGGGGAGCTCCACCGGGGAGCTGTTTTTT
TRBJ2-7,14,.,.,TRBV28,CASTSGVFSYEQYF,TGTGCCAGCACCTCGGGGGTTTTCTCCTACGAGCAGTACTTC
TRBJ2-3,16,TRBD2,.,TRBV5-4,CASSLDSGRALDTQYF,TGTGCCAGCAGCTTAGATAGCGGGAGGGCCTTAGATACGCAGTATTTT
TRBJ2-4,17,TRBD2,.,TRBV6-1,CASSAPASGRAINIQYF,TGTGCCAGCAGTGCACCGGCTAGCGGGAGGGCCATTAACATTCAGTACTTC
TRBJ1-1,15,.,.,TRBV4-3,CASSQVPVGNTEAFF,TGCGCCAGCAGCCAAGTCCCTGTGGGGAACACTGAAGCTTTCTTT
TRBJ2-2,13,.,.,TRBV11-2,CASSSRGTGELFF,TGTGCCAGCAGCTCGAGGGGGACCGGGGAGCTGTTTTTT
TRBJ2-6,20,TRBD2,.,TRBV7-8,CASSPPRTSGRASGANVLTF,TGTGCCAGCAGCCCACCTCGGACTAGCGGGAGGGCCTCTGGGGCCAACGTCCTGACTTTC
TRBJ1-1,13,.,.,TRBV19,CASTIYQGTEAFF,TGTGCCAGTACCATTTACCAGGGCACTGAAGCTTTCTTT
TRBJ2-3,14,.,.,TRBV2,CATHTARATDTQYF,TGTGCCACCCACACTGCTCGGGCCACAGATACGCAGTATTTT
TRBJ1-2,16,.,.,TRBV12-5,CASGLVVSGTNYGYTF,TGTGCTAGTGGTTTGGTAGTTTCAGGGACTAACTATGGCTACACCTTC
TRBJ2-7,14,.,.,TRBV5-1,CASSPGDTLREQYF,TGCGCCAGCAGCCCGGGGGACACCCTGAGGGAGCAGTACTTC
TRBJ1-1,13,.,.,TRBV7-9,CASSLEEDTEAFF,TGTGCCAGCAGCCTAGAGGAAGACACTGAAGCTTTCTTT
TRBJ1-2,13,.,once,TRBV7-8,CASSLEPPGGYTF,TGTGCCAGCAGCTTAGAACCGCCTGGAGGCTACACCTTC
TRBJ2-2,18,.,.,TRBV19,CASSISQLVRGYAGELFF,TGTGCCAGTAGTATCTCCCAGTTGGTCCGGGGATACGCCGGGGAGCTGTTTTTT
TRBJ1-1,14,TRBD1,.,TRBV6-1,CASNIPQGDTEAFF,TGTGCCAGCAATATCCCCCAGGGGGACACTGAAGCTTTCTTT
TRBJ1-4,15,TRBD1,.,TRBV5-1,CASSRTGGDGEKLFF,TGCGCCAGCAGCAGGACAGGGGGCGATGGGGAAAAACTGTTTTTT
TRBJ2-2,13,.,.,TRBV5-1,CASSLGYTGELFF,TGCGCCAGCAGCTTGGGATACACCGGGGAGCTGTTTTTT
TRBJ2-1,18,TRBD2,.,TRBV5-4,CASSSLAGGGSSYNEQFF,TGTGCCAGCAGCTCACTAGCGGGAGGGGGGAGCTCCTACAATGAGCAGTTCTTC
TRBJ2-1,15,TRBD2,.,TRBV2,CASSVLAGSYNEQFF,TGTGCCAGCAGCGTACTAGCGGGAAGCTACAATGAGCAGTTCTTC
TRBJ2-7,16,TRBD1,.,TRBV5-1,CASRLGVGQGIYEQYF,TGCGCCAGCAGGCTTGGGGTCGGACAGGGGATCTACGAGCAGTACTTC
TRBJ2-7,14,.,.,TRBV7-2,CASSLANGAGEQYF,TGTGCCAGCAGCCTCGCGAACGGGGCGGGGGAGCAGTACTTC
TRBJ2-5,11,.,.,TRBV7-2,CASSLLETQYF,TGTGCCAGCAGCTTGTTAGAGACCCAGTACTTC
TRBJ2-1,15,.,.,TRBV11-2,CASRKGGGSYNEQFF,TGTGCCAGCAGGAAAGGAGGGGGCTCCTACAATGAGCAGTTCTTC
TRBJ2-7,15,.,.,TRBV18,CASSPLGREKDEQYF,TGTGCCAGCTCACCCCTTGGGCGGGAAAAGGACGAGCAGTACTTC
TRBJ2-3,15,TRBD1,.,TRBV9,CASSVVTGGIDTQYF,TGTGCCAGCAGCGTAGTGACAGGGGGAATAGATACGCAGTATTTT
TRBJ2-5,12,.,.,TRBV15,CATSRSRETQYF,TGTGCCACCAGCAGATCGAGGGAGACCCAGTACTTC
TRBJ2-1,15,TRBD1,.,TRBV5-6,CASSPGTGIYNEQFF,TGTGCCAGCAGCCCTGGGACAGGCATCTACAATGAGCAGTTCTTC
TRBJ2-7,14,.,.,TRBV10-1,CASSATGQFYEQYF,TGCGCCAGCAGTGCGACAGGACAGTTCTACGAGCAGTACTTC
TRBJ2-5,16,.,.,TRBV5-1,CASGNIRGGILETQYF,TGCGCCAGCGGGAACATCAGGGGTGGGATTTTGGAGACCCAGTACTTC
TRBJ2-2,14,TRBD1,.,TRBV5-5,CASSSQGDTGELFF,TGTGCCAGCAGCTCACAGGGGGACACCGGGGAGCTGTTTTTT
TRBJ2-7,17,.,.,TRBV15,CATSRDGRWGPSYEQYF,TGTGCCACCAGCAGAGATGGACGCTGGGGCCCCTCCTACGAGCAGTACTTC
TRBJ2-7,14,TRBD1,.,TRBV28,CASRDRGSFYEQYF,TGTGCCAGCAGGGACAGGGGGTCCTTTTACGAGCAGTACTTC
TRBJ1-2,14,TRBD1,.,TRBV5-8,CASSFGTGIGGYTF,TGTGCCAGCAGCTTTGGGACAGGGATCGGCGGCTACACCTTC
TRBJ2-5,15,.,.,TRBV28,CASSLGGRPQETQYF,TGTGCCAGCAGTTTGGGGGGGCGTCCGCAAGAGACCCAGTACTTC
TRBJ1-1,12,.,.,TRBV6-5,CASSRGNTEAFF,TGTGCCAGCAGCAGAGGGAACACTGAAGCTTTCTTT
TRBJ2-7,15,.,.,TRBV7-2,CASSFQATGRYEQYF,TGTGCCAGCAGCTTTCAAGCGACAGGACGATACGAGCAGTACTTC
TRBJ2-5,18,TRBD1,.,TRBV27,CASSLSGGQGRYQETQYF,TGTGCCAGCAGTTTATCGGGGGGACAGGGCAGATACCAAGAGACCCAGTACTTC
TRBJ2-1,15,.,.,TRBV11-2,CASSLVRDPYNEQFF,TGTGCCAGCAGCTTAGTGCGGGACCCCTACAATGAGCAGTTCTTC
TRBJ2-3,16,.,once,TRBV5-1,CASSLENVQSTDTQYF,TGCGCCAGCAGCTTGGAGAATGTGCAATCCACAGATACGCAGTATTTT
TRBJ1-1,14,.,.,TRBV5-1,CASSLSVVDTEAFF,TGCGCCAGCAGCTTATCGGTCGTAGACACTGAAGCTTTCTTT
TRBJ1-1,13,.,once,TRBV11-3,CASSPPGGTEAFF,TGTGCCAGCAGCCCTCCCGGGGGCACTGAAGCTTTCTTT
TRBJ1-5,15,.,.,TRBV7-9,CASSSGRRGNQPQHF,TGTGCCAGCAGCTCCGGACGGCGGGGCAATCAGCCCCAGCATTTT
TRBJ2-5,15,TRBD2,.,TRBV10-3,CAISESTGRAETQYF,TGTGCCATCAGTGAGTCGACCGGGAGGGCAGAGACCCAGTACTTC
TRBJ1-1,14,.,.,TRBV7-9,CASSLESANTEAFF,TGTGCCAGCAGCTTAGAGTCAGCAAACACTGAAGCTTTCTTT
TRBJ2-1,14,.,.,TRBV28,CASSLSPPSVLGFF,TGTGCCAGCAGTTTATCCCCTCCTTCAGTCCTAGGCTTCTTC
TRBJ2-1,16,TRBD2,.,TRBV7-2,CASSPPGLAGGNEQFF,TGTGCCAGCAGCCCCCCGGGACTAGCGGGAGGTAATGAGCAGTTCTTC
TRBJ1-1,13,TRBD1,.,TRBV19,CASSLDRGTEAFF,TGTGCCAGTAGTTTGGACAGGGGCACTGAAGCTTTCTTT
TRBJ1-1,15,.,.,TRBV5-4,CASSDPYKGTTEAFF,TGTGCCAGCAGCGACCCCTATAAGGGTACCACTGAAGCTTTCTTT
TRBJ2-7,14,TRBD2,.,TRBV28,CASKAGGLSYEQYF,TGTGCCAGCAAGGCGGGAGGACTTTCGTACGAGCAGTACTTC
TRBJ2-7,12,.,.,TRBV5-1,CASSLESYEQYF,TGCGCCAGCAGCTTGGAGAGCTACGAGCAGTACTTC
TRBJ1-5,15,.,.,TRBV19,CASSPSDVGNQPQHF,TGTGCCAGTAGTCCTTCGGATGTGGGCAATCAGCCCCAGCATTTT
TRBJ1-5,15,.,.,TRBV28,CASSTTGAWSGPQHF,TGTGCCAGCAGTACGACAGGTGCATGGAGTGGGCCCCAGCATTTT
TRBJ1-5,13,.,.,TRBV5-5,CASSLGRNQPQHF,TGTGCCAGCAGCTTGGGCAGAAATCAGCCCCAGCATTTT
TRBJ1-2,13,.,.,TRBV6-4,CASRQGLGYGYTF,TGTGCCAGCAGACAGGGACTTGGGTATGGCTACACCTTC
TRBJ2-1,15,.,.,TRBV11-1,CASRSKAGSYNEQFF,TGTGCCAGCAGATCAAAGGCAGGCTCCTACAATGAGCAGTTCTTC
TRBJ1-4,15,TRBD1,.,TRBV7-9,CASSQHRQGREKLFF,TGTGCCAGCAGCCAACACCGACAGGGCCGGGAAAAACTGTTTTTT
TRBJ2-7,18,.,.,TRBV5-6,CASSPLPTFSGINYEQYF,TGTGCCAGCAGCCCGCTCCCCACCTTTAGCGGAATAAATTACGAGCAGTACTTC
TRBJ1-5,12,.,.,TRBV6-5,CASRGGNQPQHF,TGTGCCAGCAGAGGAGGCAATCAGCCCCAGCATTTT
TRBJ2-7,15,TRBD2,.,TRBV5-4,CASSMGGLADYEQYF,TGTGCCAGCAGCATGGGGGGACTAGCGGACTACGAGCAGTACTTC
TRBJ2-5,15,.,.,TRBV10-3,CATAPGEGPQETQYF,TGTGCCACCGCTCCGGGTGAGGGCCCACAAGAGACCCAGTACTTC